The rows below give T cell receptor beta chains drawn from one sample of a study of T cell repertoires in cytomegalovirus infection. Each CDR3 protein gets one entry after TCRdb re-called the reads with MiXCR. The sample contains 650,000 to 900,000 distinct CDR3 sequences, under 35% of which appear only once. These receptors' antigens are unknown. This specimen was cultured CD8+ T cells from PBMCs, taken from culture after CMV antigen stimulation. The receptors derive from a human donor in good health (CMV status not recorded). Some clones in this sample may be carry-over from other donors' samples. Each CDR3 is given with its conserved first and last residue. D genes are given only for firm matches. The size entry is marked missing in some rows and otherwise reads once, few, many or a size class.

NA	NA	TRBV11-2	TRBJ2-1	CASRPVASSYNEQFF	TGTGCCAGCAGGCCAGTGGCCAGCTCCTACAATGAGCAGTTCTTC
few	NA	TRBV27	TRBJ1-1	CASSDVSRTEAFF	TGTGCCAGCAGTGACGTATCAAGGACTGAAGCTTTCTTT
few	NA	TRBV5-8	TRBJ1-2	CASSSASWGYTF	TGTGCCAGCAGCTCTGCCTCTTGGGGCTACACCTTC
NA	TRBD1	TRBV19	TRBJ1-1	CASRGTATEAFF	TGTGCCAGTAGGGGGACAGCCACTGAAGCTTTCTTT
NA	NA	TRBV13	TRBJ2-5	CASSRSDIQETQYF	TGTGCCAGCAGCAGATCGGACATCCAAGAGACCCAGTACTTC
NA	NA	TRBV7-4	TRBJ2-1	CASSSGNPGEKSSYNEQFF	TGTGCCAGCAGCTCAGGCAACCCGGGAGAAAAGAGCTCCTACAATGAGCAGTTCTTC
few	NA	TRBV9	TRBJ2-1	CASSENKQGRYEQFF	TGTGCCAGCAGCGAAAATAAACAGGGGAGGTATGAGCAGTTCTTC
few	NA	TRBV19	TRBJ2-5	CASIGGETQYF	TGTGCCAGTATAGGGGGGGAGACCCAGTACTTC
few	NA	TRBV7-6	TRBJ2-2	CASSFGGTNTGELFF	TGTGCCAGCAGCTTTGGCGGAACGAACACCGGGGAGCTGTTTTTT
few	NA	TRBV10-3	TRBJ2-3	CAISDRGPSTDTQYF	TGTGCCATCAGTGATCGGGGACCCAGCACAGATACGCAGTATTTT
once	TRBD2	TRBV4-1	TRBJ2-1	CASSQVTSGGREQFF	TGCGCCAGCAGCCAAGTCACTAGCGGGGGAAGGGAGCAGTTCTTC
NA	NA	TRBV15	TRBJ1-4	CATSRVAGATNEKLFF	TGTGCCACCAGCAGAGTTGCGGGAGCAACTAATGAAAAACTGTTTTTT
NA	NA	TRBV6-5	TRBJ1-5	CASSYSMGSNQPQHF	TGTGCCAGCAGTTACTCAATGGGGAGCAATCAGCCCCAGCATTTT
NA	TRBD1	TRBV6-1	TRBJ1-2	CASSEGGTGFYGYTF	TGTGCCAGCAGTGAAGGGGGGACAGGGTTCTATGGCTACACCTTC
NA	NA	TRBV6-1	TRBJ1-4	CASSDLQTATNEKLFF	TGTGCCAGCAGTGACCTTCAGACAGCAACTAATGAAAAACTGTTTTTT
few	NA	TRBV9	TRBJ1-5	CASSDGAYNQPQHF	TGTGCCAGCAGCGATGGGGCTTACAATCAGCCCCAGCATTTT
NA	TRBD1	TRBV29-1	TRBJ1-2	CSVIYPGTGGGYTF	TGCAGCGTTATCTACCCCGGGACAGGGGGTGGCTACACCTTC
NA	NA	TRBV7-9	TRBJ2-5	CASSPRGGGQETQYF	TGTGCCAGCAGCCCCCGAGGGGGGGGGCAAGAGACCCAGTACTTC